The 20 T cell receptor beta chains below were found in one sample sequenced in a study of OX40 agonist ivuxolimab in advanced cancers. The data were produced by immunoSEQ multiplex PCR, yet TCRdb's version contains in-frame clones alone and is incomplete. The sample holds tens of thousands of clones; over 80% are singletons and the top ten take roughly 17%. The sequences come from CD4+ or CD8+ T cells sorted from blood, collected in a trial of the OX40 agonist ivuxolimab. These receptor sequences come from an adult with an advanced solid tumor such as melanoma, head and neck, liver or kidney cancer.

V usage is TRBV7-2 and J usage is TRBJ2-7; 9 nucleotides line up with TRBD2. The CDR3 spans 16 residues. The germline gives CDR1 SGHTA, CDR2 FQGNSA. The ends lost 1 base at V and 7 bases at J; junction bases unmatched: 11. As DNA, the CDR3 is TGTGCCAGCAGCTTAGAGCCCCTAGCGGGACGTGGGGAGCAGTACTTC. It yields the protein CASSLEPLAGRGEQYF.

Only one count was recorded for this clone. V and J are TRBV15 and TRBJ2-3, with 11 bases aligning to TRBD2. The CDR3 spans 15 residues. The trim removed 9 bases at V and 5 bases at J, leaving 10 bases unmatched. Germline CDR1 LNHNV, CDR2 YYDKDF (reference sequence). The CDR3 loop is CATGLLAGVKDTQYF. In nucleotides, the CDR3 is TGTGCCACTGGGTTACTAGCGGGAGTTAAAGATACGCAGTATTTT.

CDR3 sequence (DNA): TGTGCCAGCAGCAACCTTTTATCACCCCTCCACTTT. Translation gives CASSNLLSPLHF. The V call is TRBV6-5, the J call TRBJ1-6; D not resolved. Trimming pared 6 bases from V and 10 bases from J, leaving 10 bases between. The CDR3 runs to 12 residues. Germline CDR1 is MNHEY and CDR2 is SVGAGI.

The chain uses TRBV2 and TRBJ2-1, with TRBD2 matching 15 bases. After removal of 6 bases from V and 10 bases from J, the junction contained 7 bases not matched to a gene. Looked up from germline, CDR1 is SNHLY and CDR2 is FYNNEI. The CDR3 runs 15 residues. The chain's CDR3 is CASRWTSGGVAEQFF. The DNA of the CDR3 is TGTGCCAGCAGATGGACTAGCGGGGGGGTGGCGGAGCAGTTCTTC.

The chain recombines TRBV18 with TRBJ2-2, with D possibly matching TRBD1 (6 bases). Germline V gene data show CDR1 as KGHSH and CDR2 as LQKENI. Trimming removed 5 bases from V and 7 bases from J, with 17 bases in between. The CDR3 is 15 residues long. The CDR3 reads CASSDHPGQHGELFF. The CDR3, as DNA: TGTGCCAGCTCAGACCATCCAGGACAGCACGGGGAGCTGTTTTTT.

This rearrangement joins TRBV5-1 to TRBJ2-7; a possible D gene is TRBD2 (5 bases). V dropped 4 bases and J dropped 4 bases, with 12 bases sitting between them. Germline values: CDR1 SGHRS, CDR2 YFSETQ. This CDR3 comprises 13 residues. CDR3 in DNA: TGCGCCAGCAGCGAGGGTCCGCTTTACGAGCAGTACTTC. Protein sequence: CASSEGPLYEQYF.

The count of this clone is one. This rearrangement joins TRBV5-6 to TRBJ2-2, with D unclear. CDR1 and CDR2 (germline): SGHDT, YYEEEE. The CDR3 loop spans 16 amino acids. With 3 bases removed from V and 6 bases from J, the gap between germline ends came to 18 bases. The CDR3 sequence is CASSSSWASSAGELFF. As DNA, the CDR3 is TGTGCCAGCAGCTCTTCGTGGGCCAGTTCGGCCGGGGAGCTGTTTTTT.

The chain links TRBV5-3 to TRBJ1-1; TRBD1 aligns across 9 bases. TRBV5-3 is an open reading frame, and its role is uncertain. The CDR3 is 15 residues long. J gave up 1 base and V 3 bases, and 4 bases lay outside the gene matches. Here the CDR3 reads CARSSTGGENTEAFF. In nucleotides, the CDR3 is TGTGCCAGAAGCTCTACAGGGGGCGAGAACACTGAAGCTTTCTTT.

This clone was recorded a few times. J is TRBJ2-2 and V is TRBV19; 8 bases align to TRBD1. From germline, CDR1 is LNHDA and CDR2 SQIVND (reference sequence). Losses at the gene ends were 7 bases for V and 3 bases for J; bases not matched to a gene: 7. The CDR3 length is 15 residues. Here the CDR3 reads CASTTTGVHTGELFF. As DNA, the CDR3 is TGTGCCAGTACCACGACAGGGGTGCACACCGGGGAGCTGTTTTTT.

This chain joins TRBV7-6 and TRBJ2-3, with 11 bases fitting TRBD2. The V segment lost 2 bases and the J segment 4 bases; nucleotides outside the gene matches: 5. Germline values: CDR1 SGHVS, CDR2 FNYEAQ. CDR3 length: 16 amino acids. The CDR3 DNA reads TGTGCCAGCAGCTTAAATAGCGGGGGGGCCTCAGATACGCAGTATTTT. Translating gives CASSLNSGGASDTQYF.

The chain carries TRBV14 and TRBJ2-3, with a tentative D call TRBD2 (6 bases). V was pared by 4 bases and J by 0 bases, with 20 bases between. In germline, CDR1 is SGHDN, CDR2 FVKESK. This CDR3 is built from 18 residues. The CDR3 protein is CASSRRMLAQDSTDTQYF. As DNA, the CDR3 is TGTGCCAGCAGCCGCCGAATGCTAGCGCAGGATAGCACAGATACGCAGTATTTT.

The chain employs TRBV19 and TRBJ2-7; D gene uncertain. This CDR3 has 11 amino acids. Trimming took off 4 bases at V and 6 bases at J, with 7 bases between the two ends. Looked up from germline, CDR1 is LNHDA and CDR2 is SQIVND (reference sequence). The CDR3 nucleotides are TGTGCCAGTAGTAACTATTTCGAGCAGTACTTC. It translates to CASSNYFEQYF.

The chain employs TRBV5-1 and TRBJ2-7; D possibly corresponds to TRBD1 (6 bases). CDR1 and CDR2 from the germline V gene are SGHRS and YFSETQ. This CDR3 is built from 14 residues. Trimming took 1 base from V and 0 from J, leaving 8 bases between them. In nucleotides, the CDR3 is TGCGCCAGCAGCTTGACAGGGAGCTCCTACGAGCAGTACTTC. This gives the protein CASSLTGSSYEQYF.

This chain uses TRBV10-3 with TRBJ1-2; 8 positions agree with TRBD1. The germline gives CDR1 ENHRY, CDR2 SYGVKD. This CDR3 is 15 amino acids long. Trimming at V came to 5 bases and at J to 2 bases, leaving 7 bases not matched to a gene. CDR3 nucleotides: TGTGCCATCAGTCAACCTGGACAGGGCAACTATGGCTACACCTTC. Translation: CAISQPGQGNYGYTF.

CDR3 DNA: TGTGCCTGGGGACTAGCGGGGACCGCCGTGCAGTACTTC. Its protein is CAWGLAGTAVQYF. The chain recombines TRBV30 with TRBJ2-7; 12 nucleotides align to TRBD2. Germline loops: CDR1 GTSNPN, CDR2 SVGIG (reference sequence). The junction had 8 bases not matched to a gene; V was cut back by 5 bases and J by 9 bases. This CDR3 spans 13 amino acids.

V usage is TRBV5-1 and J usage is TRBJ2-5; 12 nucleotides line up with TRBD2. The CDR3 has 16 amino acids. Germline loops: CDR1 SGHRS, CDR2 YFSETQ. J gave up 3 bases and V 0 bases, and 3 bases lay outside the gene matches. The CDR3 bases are TGCGCCAGCAGCTTGGAGGCTAGCGGGGGGGAAGAGACCCAGTACTTC. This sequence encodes CASSLEASGGEETQYF.

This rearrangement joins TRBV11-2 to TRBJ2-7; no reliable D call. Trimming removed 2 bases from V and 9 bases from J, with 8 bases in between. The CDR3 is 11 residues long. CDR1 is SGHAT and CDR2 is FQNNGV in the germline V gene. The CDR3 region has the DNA TGTGCCAGCAGCTTACAAATGCGGCAGTACTTC. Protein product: CASSLQMRQYF.

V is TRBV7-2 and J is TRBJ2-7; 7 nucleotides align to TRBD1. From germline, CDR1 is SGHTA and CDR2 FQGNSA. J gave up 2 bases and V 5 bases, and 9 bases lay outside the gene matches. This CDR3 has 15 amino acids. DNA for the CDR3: TGTGCCAGCAGCCCTTCGTGGGACAGAACCTACGAGCAGTACTTC. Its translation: CASSPSWDRTYEQYF.

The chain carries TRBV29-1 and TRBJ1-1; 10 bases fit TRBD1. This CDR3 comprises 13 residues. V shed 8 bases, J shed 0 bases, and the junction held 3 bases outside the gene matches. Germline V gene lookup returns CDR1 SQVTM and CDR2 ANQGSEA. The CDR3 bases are TGCAGCTCAGGGACAGGGGTGAACACTGAAGCTTTCTTT. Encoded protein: CSSGTGVNTEAFF.

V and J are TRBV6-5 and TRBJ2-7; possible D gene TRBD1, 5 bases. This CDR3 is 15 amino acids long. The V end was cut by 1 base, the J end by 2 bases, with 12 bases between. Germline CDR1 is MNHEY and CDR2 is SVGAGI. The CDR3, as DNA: TGTGCCAGCAGTTACTTACCAGGGATTCCCTACGAGCAGTACTTC. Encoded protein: CASSYLPGIPYEQYF.